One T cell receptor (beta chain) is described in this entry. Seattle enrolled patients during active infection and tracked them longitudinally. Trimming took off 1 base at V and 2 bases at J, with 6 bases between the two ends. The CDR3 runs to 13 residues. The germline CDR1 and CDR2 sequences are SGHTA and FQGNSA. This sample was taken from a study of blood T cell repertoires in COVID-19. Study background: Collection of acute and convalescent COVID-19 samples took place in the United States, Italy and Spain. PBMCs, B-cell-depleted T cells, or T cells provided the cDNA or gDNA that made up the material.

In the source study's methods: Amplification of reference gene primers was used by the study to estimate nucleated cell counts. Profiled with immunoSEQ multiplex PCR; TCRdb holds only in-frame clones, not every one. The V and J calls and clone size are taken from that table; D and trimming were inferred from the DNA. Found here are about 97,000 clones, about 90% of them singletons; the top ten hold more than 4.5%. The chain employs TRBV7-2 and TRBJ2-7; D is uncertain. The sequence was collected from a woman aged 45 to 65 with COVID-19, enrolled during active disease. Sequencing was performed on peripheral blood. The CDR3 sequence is CASSLDRAYEQYF. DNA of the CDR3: TGTGCCAGCAGCTTAGACAGAGCCTACGAGCAGTACTTC.